This T cell receptor beta chain was captured by sequencing in a study of cytomegalovirus exposure and HLA in healthy donors. Points from the study as a whole: According to reports, the classifier identified cytomegalovirus status with high specificity and sensitivity.

The CDR3 covers 14 residues. Trimming removed 4 bases at V and 7 bases at J, with 15 bases between. The germline CDR1 and CDR2 sequences are MRHNA and SNTAGT. Concerning this clone itself: Its antigen is unidentified.

Vbeta (60) and Jbeta (13) primers were used in the PCR. Sequenced by immunoSEQ multiplex PCR; TCRdb stores in-frame clones only, minus some. The data show 95,000 to 150,000 clones, over 60% seen once. The receptor was derived from a man between 60 and 70 years old in good health and CMV-seropositive. This sequence joins TRBV6-4 and TRBJ2-3; the D is unclear. Source material: PBMCs. CDR3 DNA sequence: TGTGCCAGCAGTGTGGCGGAACCACCCAATACGCAGTATTTT. This gives the protein CASSVAEPPNTQYF.